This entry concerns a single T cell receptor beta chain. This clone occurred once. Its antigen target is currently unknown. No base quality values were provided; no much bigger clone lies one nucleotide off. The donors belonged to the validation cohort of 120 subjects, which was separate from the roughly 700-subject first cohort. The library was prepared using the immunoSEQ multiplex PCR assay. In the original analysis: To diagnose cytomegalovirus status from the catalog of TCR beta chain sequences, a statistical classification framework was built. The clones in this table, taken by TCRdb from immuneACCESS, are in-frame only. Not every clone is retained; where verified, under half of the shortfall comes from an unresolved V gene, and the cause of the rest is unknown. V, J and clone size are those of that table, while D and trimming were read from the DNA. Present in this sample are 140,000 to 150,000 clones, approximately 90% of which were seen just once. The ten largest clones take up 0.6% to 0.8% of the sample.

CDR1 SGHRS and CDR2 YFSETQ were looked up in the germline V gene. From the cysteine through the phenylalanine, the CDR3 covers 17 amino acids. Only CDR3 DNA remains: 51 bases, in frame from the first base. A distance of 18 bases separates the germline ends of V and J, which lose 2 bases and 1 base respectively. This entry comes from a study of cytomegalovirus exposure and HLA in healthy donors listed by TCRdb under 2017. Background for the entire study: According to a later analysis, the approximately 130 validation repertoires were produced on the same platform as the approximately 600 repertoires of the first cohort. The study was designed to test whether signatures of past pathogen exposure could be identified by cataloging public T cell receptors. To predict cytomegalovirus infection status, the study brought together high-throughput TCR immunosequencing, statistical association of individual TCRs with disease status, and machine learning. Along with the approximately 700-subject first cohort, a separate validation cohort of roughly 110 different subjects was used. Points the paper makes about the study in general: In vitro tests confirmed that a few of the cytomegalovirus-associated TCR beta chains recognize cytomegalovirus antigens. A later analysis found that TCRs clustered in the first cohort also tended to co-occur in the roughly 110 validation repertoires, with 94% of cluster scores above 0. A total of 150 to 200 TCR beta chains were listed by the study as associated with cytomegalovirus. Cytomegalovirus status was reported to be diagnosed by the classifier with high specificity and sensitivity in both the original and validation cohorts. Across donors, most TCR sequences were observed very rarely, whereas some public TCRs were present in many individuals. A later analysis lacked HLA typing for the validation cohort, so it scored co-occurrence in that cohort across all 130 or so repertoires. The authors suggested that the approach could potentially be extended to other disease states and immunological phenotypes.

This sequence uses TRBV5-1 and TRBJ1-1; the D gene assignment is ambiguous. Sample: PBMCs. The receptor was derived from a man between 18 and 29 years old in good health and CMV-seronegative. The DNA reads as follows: TGCGCCAGCAGCTTCCCCCCCCGCGGGAACCAGAACACTGAAGCTTTCTTT. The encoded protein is CASSFPPRGNQNTEAFF.